These 25 T cell receptor beta chains share one sample of origin, sequenced in a study of blood T cell repertoires in COVID-19. The method was immunoSEQ multiplex PCR; TCRdb's version includes in-frame clones alone and lacks a portion of them. The sample lists under 300,000 clones, around 90% occurring once. Sequenced material: PBMCs or T cells enriched from blood (not recorded which). The source of these receptors is a woman in her sixties or seventies in a cohort exposed to, infected with or recovered from COVID-19 (not recorded which).

This clone is a singleton in its sample. The chain links TRBV2 to TRBJ1-6, with D perhaps matching TRBD1 (6 bases). The CDR3 is 14 amino acids. V was cut by 5 bases and J by 5 bases, with 10 bases left in between. CDR1 and CDR2 from the germline V gene are SNHLY and FYNNEI. The CDR3, as DNA: TGTGCCAGCAGTCTACAGGGACATAATTCACCCCTCCACTTT. This translates into CASSLQGHNSPLHF.

The V gene is TRBV28, the J gene TRBJ1-6; perhaps TRBD1 as D (6 bases). This CDR3 spans 14 amino acids. The V gene lost 4 bases and the J gene lost 5 bases, with 9 bases spanning the gap. Per the germline V gene, CDR1 is MDHEN and CDR2 is SYDVKM. The chain's CDR3 is CASSSPGDNSPLHF. In DNA, the CDR3 is TGTGCCAGCAGTTCCCCAGGGGATAATTCACCCCTCCACTTT.

A few counts support this clone. J is TRBJ1-1 and V is TRBV6-6; a possible D gene is TRBD1 (5 bases). Looked up from germline, CDR1 is MNHNY and CDR2 is SVGAGI (reference sequence). V was clipped by 7 bases and J by 1 base, with 13 bases between them. The CDR3 is 14 amino acids. This CDR3 reads CASIQAGENTEAFF. CDR3 sequence (DNA): TGTGCCAGCATTCAAGCGGGGGAGAACACTGAAGCTTTCTTT.

This clone was seen only once. The chain carries TRBV10-2 and TRBJ2-3; 7 bases agree with TRBD2. Germline V lookup: CDR1 WSHSY, CDR2 SAAADI. Unmatched junction bases numbered 5, after V lost 3 bases and J lost 5 bases. The CDR3 consists of 14 residues. DNA for the CDR3: TGCGCCAGCAGTGACTGGGGGGAGGGAGATACGCAGTATTTT. Translation: CASSDWGEGDTQYF.

V gene TRBV24-1 combines with J gene TRBJ1-2, with D uncertain. With 3 bases removed from V and 4 bases from J, the gap between germline ends came to 8 bases. The germline gives CDR1 KGHDR, CDR2 SFDVKD. CDR3 length: 13 residues. The CDR3 here is CATSDPVFYGYTF. In nucleotides, the CDR3 is TGTGCCACCAGTGATCCGGTTTTCTATGGCTACACCTTC.

This clone has just one count. For the CDR3, the DNA is TGTGCCACCAGCAGACTTAGCCTGTACGAGCAGTACTTC. Amino acid sequence: CATSRLSLYEQYF. The rearrangement joins TRBV15 to TRBJ2-7; D ambiguous. The germline gives CDR1 LNHNV, CDR2 YYDKDF (reference sequence). The V end was cut by 2 bases, the J end by 4 bases, with 9 bases between. The CDR3 contains 13 residues.

The rearrangement uses TRBV11-2 and TRBJ1-5; D is perhaps TRBD1 (5 bases). V lost 0 bases to trimming and J lost 5 bases, with 8 bases between them. The CDR3 totals 14 residues. Germline V lookup: CDR1 SGHAT, CDR2 FQNNGV. The CDR3 nucleotides are TGTGCCAGCAGCTTAGACAGGGCGGATCAGCCCCAGCATTTT. Encoded protein: CASSLDRADQPQHF.

This chain joins TRBV28 and TRBJ2-7, with TRBD2 identical over 10 bases. V trimming: 4 bases; J trimming: 4 bases; junction bases outside the gene matches: 16. This CDR3 contains 18 residues. Germline V lookup: CDR1 MDHEN, CDR2 SYDVKM. CDR3 DNA: TGTGCCAGCAGTTCGTCAGGGCTGGGAGCGGGGGGGGATTACGAGCAGTACTTC. This sequence encodes CASSSSGLGAGGDYEQYF.

The rearrangement links TRBV6-5 to TRBJ2-7; 7 nucleotides match TRBD1. Germline CDR1 and CDR2: MNHEY and SVGAGI. The CDR3 consists of 15 residues. Trimming at V came to 6 bases and at J to 0 bases, leaving 8 bases not matched to a gene. The CDR3 here is CASRRDSPSSYEQYF. For the CDR3, the DNA is TGTGCCAGCAGGAGGGACAGCCCTAGCTCCTACGAGCAGTACTTC.

The V gene is TRBV7-2, the J gene TRBJ1-5, with 7 bases lining up with TRBD1. Germline V lookup: CDR1 SGHTA, CDR2 FQGNSA. The length of the CDR3 is 15 residues. The junction had 3 bases not matched to a gene; V was cut back by 4 bases and J by 0 bases. The CDR3 sequence: CASSYRTGSNQPQHF. CDR3 coding DNA: TGTGCCAGCAGCTACCGGACAGGTAGCAATCAGCCCCAGCATTTT.

This clone was observed a few times. The V call is TRBV24-1, the J call TRBJ1-1; no firm D call. CDR3 length: 16 residues. Germline V gives CDR1 KGHDR, CDR2 SFDVKD. Trimming removed 1 base from V and 0 bases from J, with 11 bases in between. The CDR3 is CATSDFQPGMNTEAFF. Here the CDR3 DNA reads TGTGCCACCAGTGATTTTCAACCGGGGATGAACACTGAAGCTTTCTTT.

The chain combines TRBV24-1 with TRBJ2-2; 8 nucleotides match TRBD2. This CDR3 comprises 18 residues. CDR1 and CDR2 (germline): KGHDR, SFDVKD. Germline trimming cut 3 bases from V and 3 bases from J; bases unmatched to any gene: 11. CDR3 nucleotides: TGTGCCACCAGTGATGCTTCCGGGACTAGGGATGACACCGGGGAGCTGTTTTTT. This encodes CATSDASGTRDDTGELFF.

The rearrangement joins TRBV27 to TRBJ2-4, with TRBD2 as a possible D gene (6 bases). The V end lost 2 bases, the J end lost 0 bases, and 11 bases lay between the germline ends. The V gene's germline CDR1 is MNHEY and CDR2 SMNVEV (reference sequence). The CDR3 extends over 16 amino acids. DNA of the CDR3: TGTGCCAGCAGTTTACGGCAGGGACTAGCCAAAAACATTCAGTACTTC. Translated, it gives CASSLRQGLAKNIQYF.

The chain uses TRBV18 and TRBJ2-6; perhaps TRBD1 as D (6 bases). The germline V gene encodes CDR1 KGHSH and CDR2 LQKENI. CDR3 size: 15 residues. V was trimmed by 3 bases and J by 4 bases, leaving 10 bases between them. In DNA, the CDR3 is TGTGCCAGCTCACCTACAGGGACCGGGGCCAACGTCCTGACTTTC. Translating gives CASSPTGTGANVLTF.

This clone came up once. V usage is TRBV7-9 and J usage is TRBJ2-3; D might be TRBD1 (6 bases). CDR1 and CDR2 (germline): SEHNR, FQNEAQ (reference sequence). Trimming took off 8 bases at V and 3 bases at J, with 21 bases between the two ends. The CDR3 totals 16 residues. Here the CDR3 DNA reads TGTGCCAGCGCACTGCCCGCAGGGGCGGTGACAGATACGCAGTATTTT. Translation gives CASALPAGAVTDTQYF.

This chain uses TRBV15 with TRBJ2-4; a weak D match, TRBD2 (5 bases). The germline V and J ends were trimmed by 8 bases and 7 bases, with 15 bases remaining between them. The CDR3 covers 13 residues. Germline V gives CDR1 LNHNV, CDR2 YYDKDF (reference sequence). Here the CDR3 DNA reads TGTGCCACCCGAGGCACGGGGTTGAACATTCAGTACTTC. Amino acid sequence: CATRGTGLNIQYF.

The chain couples TRBV7-6 to TRBJ2-2; D might be TRBD2 (6 bases). Germline CDR1 reads SGHVS; CDR2 reads FNYEAQ. Trimming cost V 5 bases and J 5 bases, with 12 bases left between them. This CDR3 has 14 amino acids. For the CDR3, the DNA is TGTGCCAGCAGCCTCCGGGACTCAACCGGGGAGCTGTTTTTT. Translated, it gives CASSLRDSTGELFF.

The CDR3 is CASSFASGGYEQYF. The DNA for the CDR3 is TGTGCCAGCAGCTTCGCCTCCGGTGGTTACGAGCAGTACTTC. This chain links TRBV5-6 with TRBJ2-7; D gene ambiguous. The V end was cut by 2 bases, the J end by 4 bases, with 13 bases between. Germline lookup yields CDR1 SGHDT and CDR2 YYEEEE. This CDR3 is 14 amino acids long.

Points on this clone: The identical CDR3 is also encoded by other nucleotide sequences in the sample. The rearrangement joins TRBV5-1 to TRBJ2-1; 12 bases match TRBD2. There are 16 residues in the CDR3. The germline V gene has CDR1 SGHRS and CDR2 YFSETQ. Germline trimming cut 3 bases from V and 0 bases from J; bases unmatched to any gene: 1. CDR3 nucleotide sequence: TGCGCCAGCAGCTCGACTAGCGGGAGCTCCTACAATGAGCAGTTCTTC. The encoded protein is CASSSTSGSSYNEQFF.

V usage is TRBV27 and J usage is TRBJ2-1; 8 bases fit TRBD2. Trimming cost V 7 bases and J 0 bases; bases outside gene matches: 8. Per the germline V gene, CDR1 is MNHEY and CDR2 is SMNVEV (reference sequence). This CDR3 is 16 amino acids long. CDR3 coding DNA: TGTGCCAGCAAAACGAGCGGGACTAGCTCCTACAATGAGCAGTTCTTC. Translation gives CASKTSGTSSYNEQFF.

The chain recombines TRBV28 with TRBJ1-2; the D gene is possibly TRBD1 (6 bases). Germline-derived CDR1 and CDR2 are MDHEN and SYDVKM. V shed 2 bases and J shed 2 bases, with 15 bases lying between them. CDR3 length: 16 amino acids. In DNA form, the CDR3 reads TGTGCCAGCAGTTTACTGCCCACAGGGCGGAACTATGGCTACACCTTC. Amino acids: CASSLLPTGRNYGYTF.

The count of this clone is one. The V and J genes are TRBV19 and TRBJ2-5; TRBD1 might be the D (5 bases). Trimming stripped 5 bases from V and 5 bases from J, with 18 bases between. CDR3 length: 15 residues. Germline-derived CDR1 and CDR2 are LNHDA and SQIVND (reference sequence). The CDR3 sequence is CASSAVSGSEETQYF. The CDR3 DNA sequence: TGTGCCAGTAGTGCTGTATCAGGGTCTGAGGAGACCCAGTACTTC.

The V gene is TRBV5-1, the J gene TRBJ1-1; 7 positions agree with TRBD1. The CDR3 contains 16 residues. Germline CDR1 is SGHRS and CDR2 is YFSETQ. Trimming took 4 bases from V and 1 from J; bases not matched to a gene: 10. The DNA of the CDR3 is TGCGCCAGCAGCCCCCCCAGGGACAGTCCGAACACTGAAGCTTTCTTT. Translation: CASSPPRDSPNTEAFF.

This rearrangement joins TRBV9 to TRBJ1-3, with D possibly TRBD1 on 5 matching bases. The CDR3 consists of 12 residues. CDR1 and CDR2 from the germline V gene are SGDLS and YYNGEE. V gave up 4 bases and J gave up 9 bases, with 11 bases separating them. In DNA, the CDR3 is TGTGCCAGCAGCCCACAGGATAGCACCATATATTTT. Translation: CASSPQDSTIYF.

The chain joins TRBV6-5 to TRBJ1-2, with D uncertain. The V and J ends lost 4 bases and 5 bases respectively, with 11 bases between them. Germline V CDR1 and CDR2: MNHEY, SVGAGI. The CDR3 totals 13 residues. The CDR3 nucleotides read TGTGCCAGCAGTTCAGATCACCTTTATGGCTACACCTTC. It encodes CASSSDHLYGYTF.